What follows are 27 T cell receptor beta chains derived from one specimen sequenced in a study of blood T cell repertoires in COVID-19. Profiling relied on immunoSEQ multiplex PCR, and the TCRdb table lists in-frame clones only, not all of them. This table has approximately 300,000 clones, about four fifths appearing once. Sequences were obtained from peripheral blood. These receptors originate from a person aged 65-85 years with COVID-19, enrolled during active disease.

This chain uses TRBV7-2 with TRBJ2-2; 8 nucleotides agree with TRBD1. The germline V gene has CDR1 SGHTA and CDR2 FQGNSA. Losses at the gene ends were 0 bases for V and 1 base for J; bases not matched to a gene: 13. The CDR3 has 20 residues. CDR3 coding DNA: TGTGCCAGCAGCTTAGCGATTCGGACAGGGCTATTCAGGAACACCGGGGAGCTGTTTTTT. Protein product: CASSLAIRTGLFRNTGELFF.

The chain joins TRBV5-4 to TRBJ1-4; D not resolved. V was shortened by 3 bases and J by 8 bases, with 5 bases between the two germline ends. Germline V gene lookup returns CDR1 SGHNT and CDR2 YYREEE (reference sequence). The CDR3 is made up of 11 amino acids. CDR3 residues: CASSSEEKLFF. The CDR3, as DNA: TGTGCCAGCAGCTCGGAGGAAAAACTGTTTTTT.

This clone was recorded a few times. V usage is TRBV7-5 and J usage is TRBJ1-5; whether TRBD1, the table's D call, matches the DNA was not checked. TRBV7-5 is deemed a pseudogene. The length of the CDR3 is 19 residues. The CDR3 protein is CVGSLVGRGVPFSNQPQHF. The CDR3 DNA reads as TGTGTCGGAAGCTTAGTGGGCAGGGGGGTCCCTTTTAGCAATCAGCCCCAGCATTTT.

The J gene is TRBJ1-1, the V gene TRBV3-1 (or the pseudogene TRBV3-2); TRBD1 might be the D (5 bases). V shed 6 bases and J shed 1 base, with 12 bases lying between them. The V gene's germline CDR1 is LGHDT and CDR2 YNNKEL (reference sequence). This CDR3 region has 14 residues. The CDR3: CASRRIDRNTEAFF. CDR3 nucleotides: TGTGCCAGCAGACGCATTGACAGGAACACTGAAGCTTTCTTT.

The rearrangement uses TRBV28 and TRBJ1-4, with 7 bases matching TRBD1. Germline values: CDR1 MDHEN, CDR2 SYDVKM. The CDR3 length is 13 residues. With V trimmed by 6 bases and J by 10 bases, 8 bases remained unmatched. CDR3 sequence reads: CASRSGGLAKLFF. In nucleotides, the CDR3 is TGTGCCAGCAGGTCAGGGGGTTTGGCAAAACTGTTTTTT.

The rearrangement joins TRBV27 to TRBJ1-4, with D perhaps matching TRBD1 (5 bases). V lost 4 bases and J 7 bases, leaving 19 bases between the germline ends. The CDR3 contains 16 residues. Germline values: CDR1 MNHEY, CDR2 SMNVEV (reference sequence). The chain's CDR3 is CASSWTGGSGGEKLFF. The CDR3 nucleotides are TGTGCCAGCAGTTGGACGGGGGGGAGTGGCGGTGAAAAACTGTTTTTT.

The chain links TRBV4-1 to TRBJ2-5, with 13 positions matching TRBD2. This CDR3 has 16 residues. V lost 0 bases, J lost 2 bases, and 0 bases stayed unmatched. The germline V gene encodes CDR1 MGHRA and CDR2 YSYEKL. This CDR3 reads CASSQEGLAGQETQYF. Written as DNA, the CDR3 is TGCGCCAGCAGCCAAGAGGGACTAGCGGGACAAGAGACCCAGTACTTC.

This clone came up once. The chain combines TRBV9 with TRBJ1-2, with TRBD1 identical over 7 bases. CDR3 length equals 14 residues. V was pared by 3 bases and J by 5 bases, with 7 bases of the junction left unmatched. Germline V gene lookup returns CDR1 SGDLS and CDR2 YYNGEE. The CDR3 region has the DNA TGTGCCAGCAGCGGCAGACAGGGTTGGTATGGCTACACCTTC. This sequence encodes CASSGRQGWYGYTF.

The chain has TRBV29-1 and TRBJ2-7; 7 nucleotides align to TRBD1. Germline CDR1 SQVTM, CDR2 ANQGSEA. The CDR3 consists of 12 residues. Germline trimming cut 5 bases from V and 2 bases from J; bases unmatched to any gene: 3. Here the CDR3 DNA reads TGCAGCGTTAGGACAGGACCCTACGAGCAGTACTTC. This encodes CSVRTGPYEQYF.

The chain is built from TRBV11-2 and TRBJ2-5, with no clear D. The germline V and J ends were trimmed by 0 bases and 3 bases, with 8 bases remaining between them. CDR1 and CDR2 from the germline V gene are SGHAT and FQNNGV. This CDR3 has 14 residues. The CDR3 DNA reads as TGTGCCAGCAGCTTAGACAGTTACAAAGAGACCCAGTACTTC. This encodes CASSLDSYKETQYF.

A single count supports this clone. The chain couples TRBV29-1 to TRBJ2-5; 7 bases agree with TRBD1. The germline V gene has CDR1 SQVTM and CDR2 ANQGSEA. V lost 6 bases to trimming and J lost 2 bases; unmatched junction nucleotides: 3. The length of the CDR3 is 12 residues. CDR3 bases: TGCAGCGTGATACAGGGGCAAGAGACCCAGTACTTC. Translating it yields CSVIQGQETQYF.

This chain joins TRBV6-2 or TRBV6-3 and TRBJ2-7; D perhaps matches TRBD1 (6 bases). The germline CDR1 and CDR2 sequences are MNHEY and SVGEGT. This CDR3 is 15 amino acids long. V was pared by 7 bases and J by 4 bases, with 20 bases between. In nucleotides, the CDR3 is TGTGCCAGCACCCCGGGGCAGGGGTTATCTTACGAGCAGTACTTC. Translation: CASTPGQGLSYEQYF.

This rearrangement joins TRBV27 to TRBJ1-3, with 11 positions matching TRBD1. Germline loops: CDR1 MNHEY, CDR2 SMNVEV (reference sequence). Trimming took 3 bases from V and 2 from J; bases not matched to a gene: 6. The CDR3 covers 17 residues. DNA of the CDR3: TGTGCCAGCAGTTTGGGGACAGGGGGGTTTGCTGGAAACACCATATATTTT. Its protein product is CASSLGTGGFAGNTIYF.

This clone came up once. The V call is TRBV7-2, the J call TRBJ2-7, with D possibly matching TRBD2 (6 bases). The CDR3 is 14 amino acids. Per the germline V gene, CDR1 is SGHTA and CDR2 is FQGNSA. Trimming shortened V by 5 bases and J by 3 bases, and 14 bases separated the two germline ends. Here the CDR3 reads CASSQRLEGYEQYF. As DNA, the CDR3 is TGTGCCAGCAGCCAGCGACTAGAAGGCTACGAGCAGTACTTC.

The chain's CDR3 is CASSFGGTPSGNTIYF. CDR3 in DNA: TGTGCCAGCAGCTTCGGGGGTACGCCCTCTGGAAACACCATATATTTT. The genes are TRBV7-2 and TRBJ1-3; possible D gene TRBD1, 5 bases. CDR3 length: 16 residues. The V and J ends lost 3 bases and 0 bases respectively, with 12 bases between them. Germline V lookup: CDR1 SGHTA, CDR2 FQGNSA.

The chain has TRBV15 and TRBJ2-1; TRBD1 agrees at 7 bases. J was trimmed by 12 bases and V by 3 bases; bases with no gene match: 11. The CDR3 has 14 residues. Germline CDR1 LNHNV, CDR2 YYDKDF (reference sequence). DNA of the CDR3: TGTGCCACCAGCAGCCCTGGGACAGTACGAGCGCAGTTCTTC. The encoded protein is CATSSPGTVRAQFF.

The CDR3 protein is CASSPTGGGYGYTF. The CDR3 DNA follows: TGTGCCAGCAGCCCTACAGGGGGAGGATATGGCTACACCTTC. The chain is built from TRBV5-4 and TRBJ1-2, with 8 bases matching TRBD1. The V segment lost 4 bases and the J segment 5 bases; nucleotides outside the gene matches: 7. The germline V gene encodes CDR1 SGHNT and CDR2 YYREEE (reference sequence). The CDR3 extends over 14 amino acids. Using reference TRBV5-4 and TRBJ1-2 for the parts outside the CDR3, the full variable domain is ETGVTQSPTHLIKTRGQQVTLRCSSQSGHNTVSWYQQALGQGPQFIFQYYREEENGRGNFPPRFSGLQFPNYSSELNVNALELDDSALYLCASSPTGGGYGYTFGSGTRLTVV.

This rearrangement joins TRBV7-9 to TRBJ2-1; tentative D call: TRBD1 (6 bases). Looked up from germline, CDR1 is SEHNR and CDR2 is FQNEAQ (reference sequence). CDR3 length: 18 amino acids. V shed 1 base and J shed 3 bases, with 19 bases lying between them. The CDR3 loop is CASSLGQQGRDIYNEQFF. CDR3 coding DNA: TGTGCCAGCAGCTTAGGGCAACAGGGTCGAGATATCTACAATGAGCAGTTCTTC. Full variable domain (missing parts from reference TRBV7-9 and TRBJ2-1): DTGVSQNPRHKITKRGQNVTFRCDPISEHNRLYWYRQTLGQGPEFLTYFQNEAQLEKSRLLSDRFSAERPKGSFSTLEIQRTEQGDSAMYLCASSLGQQGRDIYNEQFFGPGTRLTVL.

This clone occurred once. V usage is TRBV5-1 and J usage is TRBJ1-1, with 7 bases aligning to TRBD1. Unmatched junction bases numbered 8, after V lost 4 bases and J lost 8 bases. This CDR3 region has 13 residues. Germline V gene data show CDR1 as SGHRS and CDR2 as YFSETQ. The CDR3 coding sequence is TGCGCCAGCAGCCCCGGGACAGTCTCGGAAGCTTTCTTT. Translated, it gives CASSPGTVSEAFF.

CDR3 residues: CASKRGAWETQYF. The DNA of the CDR3 is TGCGCCAGCAAGCGGGGGGCTTGGGAGACCCAGTACTTC. The chain joins TRBV10-2 to TRBJ2-5; 9 nucleotides align to TRBD2. The V segment lost 7 bases and the J segment 5 bases; nucleotides outside the gene matches: 5. From germline, CDR1 is WSHSY and CDR2 SAAADI. The CDR3 extends over 13 amino acids.

The gene calls are TRBV6-5 and TRBJ2-5; D gene ambiguous. CDR1 is MNHEY, CDR2 SVGAGI, per germline. Trimming took off 7 bases at V and 5 bases at J, with 11 bases between the two ends. This CDR3 is built from 12 residues. The CDR3 loop reads CASTPVRETQYF. In DNA, the CDR3 is TGTGCCAGCACCCCAGTTCGCGAGACCCAGTACTTC.

The V gene is TRBV7-8, the J gene TRBJ2-2; no clear D gene. This CDR3 contains 12 residues. Trimming pared 3 bases from V and 6 bases from J, leaving 5 bases between. Germline V gives CDR1 SGHVS, CDR2 FQNEAQ. CDR3 protein: CASSFFAGELFF. CDR3 DNA sequence: TGTGCCAGCAGCTTTTTCGCCGGGGAGCTGTTTTTT.

The chain is built from TRBV19 and TRBJ2-4, with D perhaps matching TRBD1 (5 bases). Trimming stripped 0 bases from V and 2 bases from J, with 17 bases between. Germline CDR1 is LNHDA and CDR2 is SQIVND (reference sequence). The CDR3 runs 18 residues. The CDR3 sequence is CASSIDFAGPPTKNIQYF. In DNA, the CDR3 is TGTGCCAGTAGTATAGATTTCGCAGGGCCACCTACCAAAAACATTCAGTACTTC.

The rearrangement uses TRBV29-1 and TRBJ2-3, with 8 bases matching TRBD1. This CDR3 is built from 17 residues. Germline CDR1 is SQVTM and CDR2 is ANQGSEA. V shed 1 base, J shed 5 bases, and the junction held 14 bases outside the gene matches. In DNA, the CDR3 is TGCAGCGTTGAAGTCCCCTCGACAGGGGCAACTTTAGATACGCAGTATTTT. Translating gives CSVEVPSTGATLDTQYF.

V gene TRBV28 combines with J gene TRBJ1-3, with D perhaps TRBD1 (5 bases). CDR3 length: 12 residues. V was shortened by 6 bases and J by 9 bases, with 12 bases between the two germline ends. Germline CDR1 MDHEN, CDR2 SYDVKM. The CDR3 nucleotides read TGTGCCAGCAGGCGGGTCGGGGGCACCATATATTTT. Translating it yields CASRRVGGTIYF. Full variable domain (missing parts from reference TRBV28 and TRBJ1-3): DVKVTQSSRYLVKRTGEKVFLECVQDMDHENMFWYRQDPGLGLRLIYFSYDVKMKEKGDIPEGYSVSREKKERFSLILESASTNQTSMYLCASRRVGGTIYFGEGSWLTVV.

The V gene is TRBV5-1, the J gene TRBJ1-1, with D maybe TRBD1 (5 bases). Germline V gene sequence: CDR1 SGHRS, CDR2 YFSETQ. The CDR3 loop spans 14 amino acids. With 1 base removed from V and 5 bases from J, the gap between germline ends came to 12 bases. The CDR3 reads CASSLTGGRTEAFF. The CDR3 DNA reads TGCGCCAGCAGCTTGACCGGGGGTCGGACTGAAGCTTTCTTT.

V is TRBV9 and J is TRBJ2-5; tentative D call: TRBD1 (5 bases). Trimming pared 0 bases from V and 4 bases from J, leaving 10 bases between. This CDR3 is 14 amino acids long. Per germline, CDR1 SGDLS and CDR2 YYNGEE. The chain's CDR3 is CASSVDGASETQYF. CDR3 in DNA: TGTGCCAGCAGCGTAGATGGGGCCTCAGAGACCCAGTACTTC. The full variable domain, with the rest looked up from reference TRBV9 and TRBJ2-5, is DSGVTQTPKHLITATGQRVTLRCSPRSGDLSVYWYQQSLDQGLQFLIQYYNGEERAKGNILERFSAQQFPDLHSELNLSSLELGDSALYFCASSVDGASETQYFGPGTRLLVL.